The 15 T cell receptor beta chains below were found in one sample sequenced in a study of cytomegalovirus exposure and HLA in healthy donors. The PCR was carried out with 60 Vbeta primers and 13 Jbeta primers. Measured with immunoSEQ multiplex PCR; TCRdb has only the in-frame clones, and not every one. Of under 200,000 clones in the sample, roughly 80% were seen once. Specimen: PBMCs. The receptors were gathered from a male donor in good health and CMV-seropositive.

The rearrangement uses TRBV4-3 and TRBJ2-7; D is uncertain. The V and J ends lost 0 bases and 0 bases respectively, with 9 bases between them. The length of the CDR3 is 15 residues. Per the germline V gene, CDR1 is LGHNA and CDR2 is YSLEER. CDR3 sequence: CASSQDAKSSYEQYF. CDR3 nucleotides: TGCGCCAGCAGCCAAGACGCGAAAAGCTCCTACGAGCAGTACTTC.

In the case of this clone: Other DNA sequences of this sample code for an identical CDR3. The V call is TRBV7-2, the J call TRBJ1-1; possible D gene TRBD1, 6 bases. V lost 4 bases and J lost 1, with 7 bases in between. Germline-derived CDR1 and CDR2 are SGHTA and FQGNSA. The length of the CDR3 is 13 residues. Here the CDR3 reads CASSSQGNTEAFF. Here the CDR3 DNA reads TGTGCCAGCAGCTCACAGGGGAACACTGAAGCTTTCTTT.

The chain is built from TRBV27 and TRBJ2-1; 8 bases line up with TRBD2. This CDR3 is 15 amino acids long. Trimming removed 5 bases from V and 5 bases from J; junction bases left unmatched: 8. Germline lookup yields CDR1 MNHEY and CDR2 SMNVEV (reference sequence). CDR3: CASSNRREANNEQFF. The CDR3, as DNA: TGTGCCAGCAGTAATCGGCGGGAGGCCAACAATGAGCAGTTCTTC.

The chain has TRBV5-1 and TRBJ1-1; no clear D. This CDR3 spans 15 amino acids. V lost 5 bases to trimming and J lost 1 base, with 15 bases between them. Per the germline V gene, CDR1 is SGHRS and CDR2 is YFSETQ. The CDR3 DNA sequence: TGCGCCAGCAGGAGTTCACCCGTCGGGAACACTGAAGCTTTCTTT. Amino acids: CASRSSPVGNTEAFF.

V is TRBV27 and J is TRBJ2-5; 8 bases agree with TRBD1. Judging by the DNA end, TRBJ2-7 fits better; the J call may be wrong. The CDR3 contains 13 residues. Germline V gene data show CDR1 as MNHEY and CDR2 as SMNVEV (reference sequence). The CDR3 region is CATMGTGAYEQYF. CDR3 nucleotides: TGTGCCACCATGGGGACAGGAGCCTACGAGCAGTACTTC.

This clone came up a few times. The rearrangement joins TRBV7-2 to TRBJ2-3; perhaps TRBD2 as D (5 bases). The CDR3 extends over 13 amino acids. Germline V gives CDR1 SGHTA, CDR2 FQGNSA. Here the CDR3 reads CAGGLPSTDTQYF. The CDR3 DNA sequence: TGTGCTGGCGGGCTACCGAGCACAGATACGCAGTATTTT.

This chain joins TRBV30 and TRBJ1-6; 7 nucleotides agree with TRBD1. CDR3 length: 20 amino acids. The germline CDR1 and CDR2 sequences are GTSNPN and SVGIG (reference sequence). With V trimmed by 0 bases and J by 0 bases, 14 bases remained unmatched. The CDR3 region has the DNA TGTGCCTGGAGTGTACGGGGCGCGGGACAGTCTAGCTCCTATAATTCACCCCTCCACTTT. It codes for CAWSVRGAGQSSSYNSPLHF.

The chain recombines TRBV7-2 with TRBJ1-1, with 8 bases lining up with TRBD1. Germline V gene data show CDR1 as SGHTA and CDR2 as FQGNSA. Losses at the gene ends were 3 bases for V and 4 bases for J; bases not matched to a gene: 7. This CDR3 spans 15 amino acids. The CDR3 sequence is CASSLGTGGGTEAFF. CDR3 coding DNA: TGTGCCAGCAGCTTGGGAACAGGGGGAGGCACTGAAGCTTTCTTT. Filled out from reference TRBV7-2 and TRBJ1-1, the complete variable domain reads GAGVSQSPSNKVTEKGKDVELRCDPISGHTALYWYRQSLGQGLEFLIYFQGNSAPDKSGLPSDRFSAERTGGSVSTLTIQRTQQEDSAVYLCASSLGTGGGTEAFFGQGTRLTVV.

This sequence joins TRBV6-6 and TRBJ1-5, with 10 bases fitting TRBD1. V shed 7 bases and J 5 bases; nucleotides not matched to a gene: 8. The length of the CDR3 is 15 residues. Germline CDR1 MNHNY, CDR2 SVGAGI (reference sequence). The CDR3 loop is CASTNGQGVHQPQHF. CDR3 in DNA: TGTGCCAGCACCAACGGACAGGGGGTCCATCAGCCCCAGCATTTT.

On this clone itself: One end of the junction is discordant with germline, which a read error may explain. CDR3 DNA sequence: TGCAGCGTTCTCAACCGGCACGAGTCTGGGGCCAACGGCCTGACTTTC. This gives the protein CSVLNRHESGANGLTF. The rearrangement links TRBV29-1 to TRBJ2-6; D may be TRBD1 (5 bases). The CDR3 length is 16 residues. Germline-derived CDR1 and CDR2 are SQVTM and ANQGSEA.

The rearrangement joins TRBV25-1 to TRBJ2-6; D perhaps matches TRBD1 (5 bases). The ends were cut back, 1 base at V and 0 bases at J, with 10 bases in the middle. Germline V gene lookup returns CDR1 MGHDK and CDR2 SYGVNS. The CDR3 has 17 amino acids. The CDR3, as DNA: TGTGCCAGCAGTGAATTTGGGGCCAACTCTGGGGCCAACGTCCTGACTTTC. Residues: CASSEFGANSGANVLTF.

The CDR3 spells CASSYRDGGGVDYGYTF. The CDR3, as DNA: TGTGCCAGCAGTTACCGGGACGGGGGTGGGGTCGACTATGGCTACACCTTC. The chain couples TRBV27 to TRBJ1-2, with D perhaps TRBD1 (5 bases). This CDR3 spans 17 amino acids. Germline CDR1 is MNHEY and CDR2 is SMNVEV (reference sequence). V lost 4 bases to trimming and J lost 3 bases, with 21 bases between them.

This clone was observed a single time. The V and J genes are TRBV27 and TRBJ2-1; D gene ambiguous. Germline CDR1 and CDR2: MNHEY and SMNVEV (reference sequence). Trimming removed 7 bases from V and 2 bases from J, with 9 bases in between. This CDR3 region has 13 residues. The CDR3 bases are TGTGCCAGCATGGAACTACCCTACAATGAGCAGTTCTTC. It is translated as CASMELPYNEQFF.

This sequence joins TRBV9 and TRBJ2-5; 13 nucleotides line up with TRBD2. CDR1 is SGDLS and CDR2 is YYNGEE in the germline V gene. The CDR3 has 16 residues. V was pared by 0 bases and J by 1 base, with 0 bases of the junction left unmatched. CDR3 residues: CASSVGTSGGQETQYF. CDR3 DNA sequence: TGTGCCAGCAGCGTAGGGACTAGCGGGGGCCAAGAGACCCAGTACTTC.

This clone occurred once. The chain combines TRBV6-6 with TRBJ2-5, with D possibly TRBD1 on 5 matching bases. The J call is in doubt because the DNA end fits TRBJ2-7 better. The CDR3 extends over 13 amino acids. Germline loops: CDR1 MNHNY, CDR2 SVGAGI (reference sequence). The CDR3 nucleotides read TGTGCCAGCAGCACCCCGACAGTACCCGAGCAGTACTTC. Residues: CASSTPTVPEQYF.